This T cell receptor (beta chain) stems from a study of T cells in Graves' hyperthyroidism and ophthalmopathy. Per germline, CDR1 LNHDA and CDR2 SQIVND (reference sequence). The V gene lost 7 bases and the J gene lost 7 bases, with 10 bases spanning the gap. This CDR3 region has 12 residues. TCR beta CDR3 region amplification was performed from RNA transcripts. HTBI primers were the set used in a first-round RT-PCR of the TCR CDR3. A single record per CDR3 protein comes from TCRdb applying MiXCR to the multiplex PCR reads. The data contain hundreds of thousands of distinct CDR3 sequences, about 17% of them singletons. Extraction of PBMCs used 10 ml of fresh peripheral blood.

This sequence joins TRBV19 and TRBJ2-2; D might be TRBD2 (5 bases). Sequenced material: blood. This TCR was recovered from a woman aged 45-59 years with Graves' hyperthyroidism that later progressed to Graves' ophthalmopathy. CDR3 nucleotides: TGTGCCAGTACCGAGACTAACGGGGAGCTGTTTTTT. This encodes CASTETNGELFF.